This T cell receptor (beta chain) was identified during a study of CD8+ T cells in alopecia areata. Study-wide results and limits: Between patients, shared TCR sequences were less clear than in mice. This was possibly due in part to HLA diversity in the patient population.

Extraction of RNA preceded its reverse transcription into cDNA, which served as the sequencing template. Sequenced by immunoSEQ multiplex PCR; TCRdb stores in-frame clones only, minus some. The sample carries 140,000 to 150,000 clones, approximately 50% recorded once. V gave up 6 bases and J gave up 6 bases, with 18 bases separating them. Germline V gene lookup returns CDR1 MNHEY and CDR2 SMNVEV (reference sequence). There are 14 residues in the CDR3. Remarks on this clone: Its specificity is unknown.

This sequence was found in a human donor with alopecia areata. The sequenced sample was CD4+ T cells sorted from blood. V and J are TRBV27 and TRBJ2-7; D gene uncertain. The CDR3: CASRPWGWVTEQYF. The CDR3 DNA follows: TGTGCCAGCAGACCGTGGGGATGGGTGACCGAGCAGTACTTC.